Shown below are 14 T cell receptor beta chains from a single sample sequenced in a study of cytomegalovirus exposure and HLA in healthy donors. The PCR made use of 60 Vbeta and 13 Jbeta primers. Data came from immunoSEQ multiplex PCR; TCRdb stores just in-frame clones and leaves some out. The sample has some 190,000 clones, approximately 80% seen once. The sequenced material came from PBMCs. These receptors were obtained from a girl between 10 and 17 years old in good health and CMV-seropositive.

CDR3 protein: CASSIFASGRPDTQYF. The CDR3 coding sequence is TGTGCCAGTAGTATTTTTGCGAGCGGGAGGCCAGATACGCAGTATTTT. V gene TRBV19 combines with J gene TRBJ2-3, with 9 bases identical to TRBD2. V was clipped by 3 bases and J by 4 bases; unmatched bases: 8. This CDR3 contains 16 residues. The germline gives CDR1 LNHDA, CDR2 SQIVND (reference sequence).

This clone was detected once. The V call is TRBV29-1, the J call TRBJ2-7; 8 bases are shared with TRBD2. The germline V gene has CDR1 SQVTM and CDR2 ANQGSEA. The CDR3 contains 15 residues. V lost 1 base and J lost 5; bases outside the gene matches: 10. For the CDR3, the DNA is TGCAGCGTTGAAGGTCCCCAGCGGGAGTCAAACGAGCAGTACTTC. It codes for CSVEGPQRESNEQYF.

The table lists this clone with a count of one. This chain joins TRBV5-1 and TRBJ2-3; perhaps TRBD1 as D (5 bases). Germline V gives CDR1 SGHRS, CDR2 YFSETQ. The CDR3 has 14 amino acids. Trimming pared 1 base from V and 0 bases from J, leaving 6 bases between. DNA for the CDR3: TGCGCCAGCAGCTTGCAGGGTAGCACAGATACGCAGTATTTT. Protein product: CASSLQGSTDTQYF.

This clone was picked up one time. CDR3 nucleotide sequence: TGTGCCACCAGCACCGGGAGCACCCACACAGATACGCAGTATTTT. It specifies CATSTGSTHTDTQYF. V is TRBV15 and J is TRBJ2-3; possible D gene TRBD2, 6 bases. V lost 4 bases and J 2 bases, leaving 13 bases between the germline ends. The CDR3 contains 15 residues. Germline V gives CDR1 LNHNV, CDR2 YYDKDF (reference sequence). Drawing the rest from reference TRBV15 and TRBJ2-3, the complete variable domain is DAMVIQNPRYQVTQFGKPVTLSCSQTLNHNVMYWYQQKSSQAPKLLFHYYDKDFNNEADTPDNFQSRRPNTSFCFLDIRSPGLGDTAMYLCATSTGSTHTDTQYFGPGTRLTVL.

About this clone itself: An end of the junction does not agree with germline; a read error may underlie this. The chain has TRBV5-1 and TRBJ2-1; 9 bases are a match to TRBD2. Germline lookup yields CDR1 SGHRS and CDR2 YFSETQ. The CDR3 spans 17 residues. CDR3 sequence reads: CASNLGNSGSGYNEQFF. CDR3 nucleotide sequence: TGCGCCAGCAACTTGGGAAATAGCGGGAGCGGCTACAATGAGCAGTTCTTC.

J is TRBJ2-5 and V is TRBV6-1; 9 nucleotides match TRBD2. With V trimmed by 1 base and J by 5 bases, 2 bases remained unmatched. From germline, CDR1 is MNHNS and CDR2 SASEGT. CDR3 size: 14 residues. CDR3 in amino acids: CASSEGGGGETQYF. Written as DNA, the CDR3 is TGTGCCAGCAGTGAAGGCGGGGGGGGCGAGACCCAGTACTTC.

The V call is TRBV11-2, the J call TRBJ2-1; 10 nucleotides agree with TRBD2. The CDR3 totals 14 residues. Losses at the gene ends were 3 bases for V and 9 bases for J; bases not matched to a gene: 5. CDR1 SGHAT and CDR2 FQNNGV come from the germline V gene. As DNA, the CDR3 is TGTGCCAGCAGCTTTTCTAGCGGGAGACTTGAGCAGTTCTTC. Its translation: CASSFSSGRLEQFF.

The chain couples TRBV6-1 to TRBJ1-4; TRBD1 aligns across 7 bases. The ends lost 4 bases at V and 3 bases at J; junction bases unmatched: 5. The CDR3 sequence is 15 residues long. Germline values: CDR1 MNHNS, CDR2 SASEGT. In nucleotides, the CDR3 is TGTGCCAGCAGTGTCAACAGGGGACCTAATGAAAAACTGTTTTTT. Protein product: CASSVNRGPNEKLFF.

The chain has TRBV15 and TRBJ1-3; D gene uncertain. The length of the CDR3 is 15 residues. V lost 3 bases to trimming and J lost 0 bases, with 9 bases between them. Germline loops: CDR1 LNHNV, CDR2 YYDKDF (reference sequence). CDR3 amino acids: CATSRDGDSGNTIYF. Here the CDR3 DNA reads TGTGCCACCAGCAGGGACGGGGACTCTGGAAACACCATATATTTT.

This chain connects TRBV4-1 to TRBJ2-5; 8 bases map to TRBD2. The J call may be in error: the DNA end matches TRBJ2-7 better. From germline, CDR1 is MGHRA and CDR2 YSYEKL. The CDR3 has 17 amino acids. CDR3 DNA sequence: TGCGCCAGCAGCCAAGGGGTTTTGGGACTAGTTGGCTACGAGCAGTACTTC. This encodes CASSQGVLGLVGYEQYF.

The chain recombines TRBV21-1 with TRBJ1-1; the listed D gene, TRBD1, was not tested against the DNA. TRBV21-1 is noted as a pseudogene. This CDR3 has 15 residues. In nucleotides, the CDR3 is TGTGCCAGCAGCAAACCGACAGGGGGGAACACTGAAGCTTTCTTT. It translates to CASSKPTGGNTEAFF.

This chain joins TRBV29-1 and TRBJ1-3, with TRBD1 matching over 7 bases. The J segment lost 3 bases and the V segment lost 6 bases, leaving 5 bases of the junction unmatched. The CDR3 consists of 13 residues. Germline V gene data show CDR1 as SQVTM and CDR2 as ANQGSEA. DNA for the CDR3: TGCAGCGTACGACAGGGAGATGGAAACACCATATATTTT. Translated: CSVRQGDGNTIYF.

The chain uses TRBV29-1 and TRBJ2-6, with 11 bases fitting TRBD1. This CDR3 spans 15 amino acids. Germline CDR1 SQVTM, CDR2 ANQGSEA. V lost 5 bases to trimming and J lost 1 base; unmatched junction nucleotides: 1. CDR3 sequence reads: CSVWDRGSGANVLTF. In nucleotides, the CDR3 is TGCAGCGTTTGGGACAGGGGGTCTGGGGCCAACGTCCTGACTTTC.

This clone was observed a handful of times. The V gene is TRBV5-6, the J gene TRBJ2-1; 8 bases fit TRBD1. Germline CDR1 is SGHDT and CDR2 is YYEEEE. J lost 13 bases, V lost 4 bases, and 10 bases had no gene match. The CDR3 is made up of 13 amino acids. CDR3 region: CASSPGSGTGQFF. The CDR3 DNA is TGTGCCAGCAGCCCGGGGTCAGGGACAGGACAGTTCTTC.